This section outlines one T cell receptor (beta chain) sequence together with its context. What it binds is unknown. The CDR3 has 14 residues. Germline assignment: CDR1 MNHEY and CDR2 SMNVEV (reference sequence). V was trimmed by 5 bases and J by 6 bases, leaving 13 bases between them. Under the ViraFEST assay, PBMC were stimulated with viral peptide pools so that antigen-specific CD4+ T cells expanded. Sequencing was performed afterwards. A roughly ten-day culture period preceded the isolation of CD4+ T cells. Neither prior SARS-CoV-2 infection nor positive nucleocapsid antibodies were present in the vaccine recipients. IL-2 at 9 to 10 IU/ml and peptides at roughly 9.6 ug/ml were added to cultured PBMC, roughly 1.8 million per well. Some clones are missing from TCRdb's copy, which holds only in-frame ones; the method was immunoSEQ multiplex PCR. The data show over 20,000 clones, about three quarters seen once.

This entry belongs to a study of vaccination effects on CD4 cells after COVID-19. Overall study: Two doses of BNT162b2 or mRNA-1273 vaccine were administered to participants.

Source: CD4+ T cells from PBMCs cultured with SARS-CoV-2 spike peptides, taken before COVID-19 vaccination. This receptor was obtained from a human donor who received a COVID-19 vaccine. The chain links TRBV27 to TRBJ2-2; D ambiguous. Here the CDR3 DNA reads TGTGCCAGCAGTACCCCCCATTCGTCCGGGGAGCTGTTTTTT. This translates into CASSTPHSSGELFF.